This TCR beta chain appears in the sequencing data of a study of blood T cell repertoires in COVID-19 (dated by TCRdb to 2020 to 2021). Background for the entire study: Collaborator samples came from the United States, Italy and Spain and covered acute and convalescent phases of COVID-19. The material from the prospective study consisted of cDNA or gDNA derived from T cells, B-cell-depleted T cells, or PBMCs. Subjects who had been exposed to COVID-19, were actively infected with it, or had recovered from it provided the deeply sampled blood TCRbeta repertoires that made up the dataset. The repertoires were released in a freely available public database intended as a resource for research on the immune response to SARS-CoV-2. The samples were drawn from the first 160 participants of the ongoing ImmuneRACE study and from over 950 subjects provided by 6 global collaborators. Sample metadata almost always included a de-identified subject ID, COVID-19 status, age in years and sex. Where available, HLA class I and class II types were taken from metadata supplied by the sample provider and were not determined by assay-based typing. Study-level results and caveats: The amount of clinical and demographic metadata varied by source and participant and was provided uncurated.

Concerning this clone itself: Its antigen remains unidentified. The sample holds no much larger clone one base away, and base qualities are not on file.

CDR1 SEHNR and CDR2 FQNEAQ are derived from the germline V gene (reference sequence). Spanning cysteine to phenylalanine, the CDR3 consists of 14 amino acids. Of the read, only the CDR3 DNA is kept; its 42 bases are in frame from base 1. V lost 5 bases and J lost 7 bases, and the count of bases not matched to a germline gene is 7. TCRbeta CDR3 regions were amplified from genomic DNA using the immunoSEQ Assay, a bias-controlled multiplex PCR. Processing in the source paper ran as follows. Nucleated cell counts per sample were estimated from amplification of reference gene primers within the assay. Sequence reads were collapsed and filtered to measure the absolute abundance of every unique TCRbeta CDR3 rearrangement. Productive Simpson clonality was computed per sample as the square root of Simpson's diversity index over productive rearrangements. TCRdb mirrors the immuneACCESS table, restricted to in-frame sequences. Some clones are absent from its copies; in checked studies, under half trace to an unresolved V gene, and the reason for the others is unknown. That table is the source of V, J and clone size, and D and trimming were worked out from the DNA. Here the sample has roughly 100,000 clones; around 90% occur a single time. The top ten clones comprise about 3.2% of the sample.

Whole blood was collected in K2EDTA tubes by collaborating institutions according to the institutions' own protocols. For TCRbeta analysis, collaborators shipped samples as frozen whole blood, isolated PBMCs, or DNA extracted from either of those sample types. The rearranged chain carries TRBV7-9 and TRBJ2-7, with TRBD1 identical over 11 junction bases. The source material was peripheral blood. The TCR sequence derives from a human donor in a cohort sampled during active COVID-19. This receptor has the CDR3 CASSPGTGGEEQYF. The DNA is as follows: TGTGCCAGCAGCCCCGGGACAGGGGGGGAAGAGCAGTACTTC.